This T cell receptor beta chain appears in the sequencing data of a study of T cell responses to AZD1222 COVID-19 vaccine. The method was immunoSEQ multiplex PCR; TCRdb's version includes in-frame clones alone and lacks a portion of them. The sample yields hundreds of thousands of clones, roughly 91% seen once. The origin of this receptor is an adult in good health. Sequences were derived from peripheral blood, sampled on day 0 of MenACWY control vaccination.

DNA for the CDR3: TGTGCCAGCAGCCCCGACAGTTATGGCTACACCTTC. The encoded protein is CASSPDSYGYTF. This chain connects TRBV4-2 to TRBJ1-2, with D possibly matching TRBD1 (5 bases). Germline CDR1 and CDR2: LGHNA and YNFKEQ. The CDR3 is made up of 12 amino acids. V gave up 4 bases and J gave up 5 bases, with 8 bases separating them.